The 24 T cell receptor beta chains given below trace back to one sample, sequenced in a study of naive and memory T cell subsets. Two oligonucleotides, mixed equimolar, formed the beta constant-region primer covering TRBC1 and TRBC2. TCRdb reprocessed the UMI-ligation and nested PCR reads via MiXCR and lists one record per CDR3 protein. Of about 85,000 distinct CDR3 sequences in the sample, roughly 14% were seen once. Sequenced material: central memory CD4+ T cells from blood. The receptors were sampled from a human donor in good health.

The chain recombines TRBV29-1 with TRBJ2-1; D might be TRBD1 (6 bases). Germline values: CDR1 SQVTM, CDR2 ANQGSEA. This CDR3 has 14 amino acids. V shed 7 bases and J shed 2 bases, with 15 bases lying between them. The CDR3, as DNA: TGCAGCGCCCCTCGGCCAGGGGCCTACAATGAGCAGTTCTTC. Translated, it gives CSAPRPGAYNEQFF.

The CDR3 here is CASSYGREPNQPQHF. The DNA for the CDR3 is TGTGCCAGCAGTTACGGACGGGAACCCAATCAGCCCCAGCATTTT. The chain uses TRBV6-5 and TRBJ1-5, with unresolved D. The CDR3 is made up of 15 amino acids. Trimming left V 2 bases short and J 3 bases short, with 11 bases between. CDR1 is MNHEY, CDR2 SVGAGI, per germline.

The chain is built from TRBV7-2 and TRBJ2-3; D unclear. The germline CDR1 and CDR2 sequences are SGHTA and FQGNSA. Between the trimmed V and J ends, which lost 5 bases and 10 bases, there was a span of 13 bases. The length of the CDR3 is 12 residues. In nucleotides, the CDR3 is TGTGCCAGCAGCCGTGACTGGACGGCGCAGTATTTT. It codes for CASSRDWTAQYF.

V is TRBV18 and J is TRBJ2-7, with a tentative D call TRBD2 (6 bases). CDR1 and CDR2 from the germline V gene are KGHSH and LQKENI. The CDR3 is 15 residues long. Trimming shortened V by 1 base and J by 6 bases, and 16 bases separated the two germline ends. The CDR3 protein is CASSPLQGGDGEQYF. CDR3 DNA sequence: TGTGCCAGCTCACCACTTCAGGGAGGTGATGGCGAGCAGTACTTC.

At least ten counts were recorded for this clonotype. The chain combines TRBV20-1 with TRBJ2-1, with TRBD2 matching over 13 bases. The CDR3 has 14 amino acids. CDR1 and CDR2 from the germline V gene are DFQATT and SNEGSKA (reference sequence). This CDR3 reads CGGAMTSGRNEQFF. For the CDR3, the DNA is TGCGGGGGGGCGATGACTAGCGGGAGGAATGAGCAGTTCTTC.

The rearrangement joins TRBV6-2 or TRBV6-3 to TRBJ2-7; D ambiguous. This CDR3 comprises 15 residues. Looked up from germline, CDR1 is MNHEY and CDR2 is SVGEGT. Between the trimmed V and J ends, which lost 0 bases and 4 bases, there was a span of 13 bases. CDR3 coding DNA: TGTGCCAGCAGTTACTCGACTGTGTACGCTTACGAGCAGTACTTC. This sequence encodes CASSYSTVYAYEQYF.

The chain carries TRBV12-3 or TRBV12-4 and TRBJ1-5; TRBD1 agrees at 8 bases. CDR3 length: 15 residues. With V trimmed by 4 bases and J by 5 bases, 7 bases remained unmatched. Here the CDR3 reads CASSSGQVGDQPQHF. The CDR3 bases are TGTGCCAGCAGTTCGGGACAGGTCGGAGATCAGCCCCAGCATTTT.

This clonotype was observed many times. The J gene is TRBJ2-3, the V gene TRBV20-1, with 9 bases lining up with TRBD2. Germline CDR1 and CDR2: DFQATT and SNEGSKA (reference sequence). Germline trimming cut 5 bases from V and 0 bases from J; bases unmatched to any gene: 6. The CDR3 is 15 residues long. In DNA form, the CDR3 reads TGCAGTGCTTCAAGACTAGCGGATAGCACAGATACGCAGTATTTT. Translation: CSASRLADSTDTQYF.

V gene TRBV7-2 combines with J gene TRBJ2-3, with D unclear. The length of the CDR3 is 12 residues. With 7 bases removed from V and 7 bases from J, the gap between germline ends came to 12 bases. Germline V gene sequence: CDR1 SGHTA, CDR2 FQGNSA. Here the CDR3 reads CASTLPPNTQYF. Here the CDR3 DNA reads TGTGCCAGCACTCTCCCCCCTAATACGCAGTATTTT.

Ten or more counts support this clonotype. The J gene is TRBJ1-1, the V gene TRBV28; D is undetermined. This CDR3 has 11 residues. Trimming took off 6 bases at V and 6 bases at J, with 8 bases between the two ends. Per germline, CDR1 MDHEN and CDR2 SYDVKM. The CDR3 sequence is CASRVFAEAFF. CDR3 sequence (DNA): TGTGCCAGCAGGGTCTTCGCTGAAGCTTTCTTT. The full variable domain, its missing parts supplied by reference TRBV28 and TRBJ1-1, is DVKVTQSSRYLVKRTGEKVFLECVQDMDHENMFWYRQDPGLGLRLIYFSYDVKMKEKGDIPEGYSVSREKKERFSLILESASTNQTSMYLCASRVFAEAFFGQGTRLTVV.

The chain recombines TRBV6-2 or TRBV6-3 with TRBJ2-7; D is uncertain. The CDR3 has 12 residues. CDR1 MNHEY and CDR2 SVGEGT come from the germline V gene. V dropped 4 bases and J dropped 5 bases, with 9 bases sitting between them. CDR3: CASSSLSNEQYF. The CDR3 DNA reads as TGTGCCAGCAGTTCGTTATCTAACGAGCAGTACTTC.

The genes are TRBV3-1 and TRBJ1-6, with D hard to call. The V end lost 3 bases, the J end lost 7 bases, and 10 bases lay between the germline ends. CDR3 length: 14 residues. Germline V gives CDR1 LGHDT, CDR2 YNNKEL (reference sequence). Here the CDR3 DNA reads TGTGCCAGCAGCCAGACCACCAAGAATTCACCCCTCCACTTT. Translation gives CASSQTTKNSPLHF.

This clonotype turned up a few times. CDR3 in amino acids: CASSIRTEGSTDTQYF. CDR3 in DNA: TGTGCCAGTAGTATACGCACGGAGGGTAGCACAGATACGCAGTATTTT. J is TRBJ2-3 and V is TRBV19, with D possibly being TRBD2 (6 bases). Germline loops: CDR1 LNHDA, CDR2 SQIVND (reference sequence). This CDR3 is 16 amino acids long. Trimming shortened V by 2 bases and J by 0 bases, and 12 bases separated the two germline ends.

This clonotype came up many times. Here the CDR3 reads CSARDWRGTDTQYF. The CDR3 region has the DNA TGCAGTGCTAGAGATTGGAGGGGCACAGATACGCAGTATTTT. The rearrangement joins TRBV20-1 to TRBJ2-3; maybe TRBD2 (6 bases). Germline CDR1 and CDR2: DFQATT and SNEGSKA (reference sequence). CDR3 length: 14 amino acids. V was cut by 0 bases and J by 1 base, with 8 bases left in between.

The chain is built from TRBV28 and TRBJ1-3; D remains ambiguous. Trimming shortened V by 3 bases and J by 3 bases, and 3 bases separated the two germline ends. Germline V gives CDR1 MDHEN, CDR2 SYDVKM. This CDR3 has 12 residues. The CDR3 nucleotides read TGTGCCAGCAGTTTCCGTGGAAACACCATATATTTT. Translation: CASSFRGNTIYF. The whole variable domain, remainder taken from reference TRBV28 and TRBJ1-3, is DVKVTQSSRYLVKRTGEKVFLECVQDMDHENMFWYRQDPGLGLRLIYFSYDVKMKEKGDIPEGYSVSREKKERFSLILESASTNQTSMYLCASSFRGNTIYFGEGSWLTVV.

The sample holds a few counts of this clonotype. The rearrangement links TRBV24-1 to TRBJ2-1; D gene ambiguous. Germline assignment: CDR1 KGHDR and CDR2 SFDVKD. Trimming shortened V by 4 bases and J by 9 bases, and 15 bases separated the two germline ends. The CDR3 runs 14 residues. The CDR3 is CATSDPQVAGEQFF. The CDR3 nucleotides read TGTGCCACCAGTGACCCCCAGGTAGCCGGTGAGCAGTTCTTC.

The chain joins TRBV27 to TRBJ2-1; 8 bases agree with TRBD1. J lost 4 bases, V lost 1 base, and 3 bases had no gene match. This CDR3 region has 15 residues. Germline CDR1 MNHEY, CDR2 SMNVEV (reference sequence). CDR3 in amino acids: CASSLYDRGYNEQFF. In DNA form, the CDR3 reads TGTGCCAGCAGTTTATACGACAGGGGATACAATGAGCAGTTCTTC.

Concerning this clonotype itself: One base away lies a much larger clone, so this may be a sequencing read error. CDR3: CASSLESSSYNEQFF. CDR3 bases: TGTGCCAGCAGCTTAGAGTCCAGCTCCTACAATGAGCAGTTCTTC. The chain is built from TRBV11-3 and TRBJ2-1; no definite D call. This CDR3 has 15 residues. Trimming stripped 0 bases from V and 0 bases from J, with 6 bases between. Germline CDR1 SGHNT, CDR2 YENEEA.

The chain is built from TRBV27 and TRBJ2-1; 10 bases agree with TRBD2. This CDR3 contains 16 residues. The V segment lost 7 bases and the J segment 2 bases; nucleotides outside the gene matches: 8. Germline CDR1 is MNHEY and CDR2 is SMNVEV (reference sequence). The chain's CDR3 is CASNPLAGGAYNEQFF. In DNA form, the CDR3 reads TGTGCCAGCAACCCTTTAGCGGGAGGAGCCTACAATGAGCAGTTCTTC.

This clonotype was observed a few times. J is TRBJ1-1 and V is TRBV18; D gene unclear. This CDR3 contains 14 residues. Germline loops: CDR1 KGHSH, CDR2 LQKENI. Trimming removed 4 bases from V and 1 base from J, with 10 bases in between. The DNA of the CDR3 is TGTGCCAGCTCACGGGCGGCGGAGAACACTGAAGCTTTCTTT. Translated: CASSRAAENTEAFF.

This clonotype was counted ten times or more. The chain joins TRBV4-3 to TRBJ1-3; D remains ambiguous. This CDR3 comprises 15 residues. Trimming left V 0 bases short and J 4 bases short, with 10 bases between. Germline V gives CDR1 LGHNA, CDR2 YSLEER. The CDR3 here is CASSQDQRHGNTIYF. The CDR3 DNA reads TGCGCCAGCAGCCAAGATCAACGGCACGGAAACACCATATATTTT.

This clonotype is classed as medium-sized (0.01 to 0.1%). The J gene is TRBJ2-3, the V gene TRBV7-2; D uncertain. The ends were cut back, 1 base at V and 4 bases at J, with 3 bases in the middle. This CDR3 has 12 residues. CDR1 is SGHTA and CDR2 is FQGNSA in the germline V gene. The CDR3 coding sequence is TGTGCCAGCAGCTTAGTTTCAGATACGCAGTATTTT. This gives the protein CASSLVSDTQYF.

This clonotype was seen a few times. CDR3 region: CASSSNQGFSNQPQHF. The CDR3 DNA is TGTGCCAGCAGTTCCAACCAGGGGTTTAGCAATCAGCCCCAGCATTTT. The V and J genes are TRBV12-3 or TRBV12-4 and TRBJ1-5; D is possibly TRBD1 (6 bases). Trimming stripped 4 bases from V and 0 bases from J, with 13 bases between. CDR3 length: 16 residues.

This clonotype was seen more than once but under ten times. The rearrangement uses TRBV20-1 and TRBJ2-7; tentative D call: TRBD2 (6 bases). Germline loops: CDR1 DFQATT, CDR2 SNEGSKA (reference sequence). The CDR3 is 14 amino acids. Trimming took 6 bases from V and 2 from J, leaving 17 bases between them. The CDR3 sequence is CSAARRAQAYEQYF. The DNA for the CDR3 is TGCAGTGCCGCTAGGAGGGCACAAGCCTACGAGCAGTACTTC.